This TCR beta chain is from a study of cytomegalovirus exposure and HLA in healthy donors. Assay used: immunoSEQ multiplex PCR; TCRdb lists only in-frame clones, some missing. This sample has 200,000 to 250,000 clones; around 86% occur once, and the top ten carry 1.5% to 2%. The CDR3 has 12 amino acids. Per the germline V gene, CDR1 is MNHNS and CDR2 is SASEGT. V was shortened by 6 bases and J by 9 bases, with 14 bases between the two germline ends. Notes on this clone: Its cognate antigen is unknown.

Study-wide results and limits: The tendency of first-cohort TCR clusters to co-occur in the 130 or so validation repertoires was identified by a subsequent analysis. Three of the chains that were CMV-associated were confirmed in vitro to be specific for CMV antigens. Cytomegalovirus-associated status was assigned to approximately 160 TCR beta chains.

The study drew the donors from its roughly 120-subject validation cohort, separate from the roughly 700-subject first cohort. Sequenced material: PBMCs. The chain is built from TRBV6-1 and TRBJ1-1; D ambiguous. The TCR comes from a woman aged 18-29 years in good health and CMV-seropositive. The chain's CDR3 is CASSPGYLKAFF. CDR3 in DNA: TGTGCCAGCAGCCCGGGGTACTTGAAAGCTTTCTTT.